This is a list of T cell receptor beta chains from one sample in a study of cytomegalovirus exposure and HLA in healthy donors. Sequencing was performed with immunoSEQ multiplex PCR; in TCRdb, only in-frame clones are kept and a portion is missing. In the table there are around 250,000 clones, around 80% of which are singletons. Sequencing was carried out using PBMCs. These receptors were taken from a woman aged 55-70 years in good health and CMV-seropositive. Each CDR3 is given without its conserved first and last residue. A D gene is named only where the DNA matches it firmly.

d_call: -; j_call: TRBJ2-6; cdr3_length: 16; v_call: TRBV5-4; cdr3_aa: ASSVRASAFSGANVLT
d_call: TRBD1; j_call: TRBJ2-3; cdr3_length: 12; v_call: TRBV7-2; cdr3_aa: ASSLDRGTDTQY
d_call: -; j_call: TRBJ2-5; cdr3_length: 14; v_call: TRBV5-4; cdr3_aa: ASSLFPQGRRETQY
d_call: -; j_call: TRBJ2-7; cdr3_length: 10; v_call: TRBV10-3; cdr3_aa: AISGISYEQY
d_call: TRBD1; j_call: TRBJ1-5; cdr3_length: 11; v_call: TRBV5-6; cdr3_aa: ASSNGQGQPQH
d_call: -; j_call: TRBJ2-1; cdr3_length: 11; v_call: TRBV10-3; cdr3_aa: AIRTEAYNEQF
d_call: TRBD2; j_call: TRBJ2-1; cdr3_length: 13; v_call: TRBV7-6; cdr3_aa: ASSGTSGPYNEQF
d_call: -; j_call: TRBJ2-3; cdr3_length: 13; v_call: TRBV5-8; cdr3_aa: ASSWIKGGKDTQY
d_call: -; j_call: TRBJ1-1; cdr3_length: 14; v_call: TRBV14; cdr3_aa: ASSQDVGGMNTEAF
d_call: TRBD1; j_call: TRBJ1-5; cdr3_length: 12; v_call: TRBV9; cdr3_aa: ASSGTGGNQPQH
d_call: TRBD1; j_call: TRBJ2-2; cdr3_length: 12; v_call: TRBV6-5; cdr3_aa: ASRRGQSTGELF
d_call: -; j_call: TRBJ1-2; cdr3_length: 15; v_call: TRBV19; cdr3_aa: ASSFVVPAGDIYGYT
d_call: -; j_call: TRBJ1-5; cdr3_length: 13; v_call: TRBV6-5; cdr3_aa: ASSPSGWGNQPQH
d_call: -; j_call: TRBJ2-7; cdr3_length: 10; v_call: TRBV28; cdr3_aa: ASSVTDYEQY
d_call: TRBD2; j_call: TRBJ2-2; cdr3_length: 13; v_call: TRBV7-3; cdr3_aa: ASSRSGRDTGELF
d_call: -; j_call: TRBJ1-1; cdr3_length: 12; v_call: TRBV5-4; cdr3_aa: ASSPLVGRAEAF
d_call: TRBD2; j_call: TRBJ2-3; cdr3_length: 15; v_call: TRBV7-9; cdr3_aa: ASSQPYSGREADTQY
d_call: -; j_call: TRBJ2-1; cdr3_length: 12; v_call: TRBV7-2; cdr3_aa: ASSLAAGNNEQF
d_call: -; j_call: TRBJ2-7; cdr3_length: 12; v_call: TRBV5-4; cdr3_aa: ASSHGQNSYEQY
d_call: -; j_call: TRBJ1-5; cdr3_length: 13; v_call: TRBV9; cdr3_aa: ASSVGGVSNQPQH
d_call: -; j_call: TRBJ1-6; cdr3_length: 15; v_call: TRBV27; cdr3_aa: ASSLGQGGSYNSPLH
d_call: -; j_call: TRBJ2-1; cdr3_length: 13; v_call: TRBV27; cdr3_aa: ASSLFGEAYNEQF
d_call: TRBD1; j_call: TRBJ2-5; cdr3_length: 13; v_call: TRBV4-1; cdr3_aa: ASSQDRTGRGTQY
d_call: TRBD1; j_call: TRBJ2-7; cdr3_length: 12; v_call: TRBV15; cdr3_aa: ATSRGTGASEQY
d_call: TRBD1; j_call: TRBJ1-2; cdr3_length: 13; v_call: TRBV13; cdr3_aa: ASSYRDRGNYGYT
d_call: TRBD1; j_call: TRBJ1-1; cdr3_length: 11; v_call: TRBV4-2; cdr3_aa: ASTGGRRTEAF
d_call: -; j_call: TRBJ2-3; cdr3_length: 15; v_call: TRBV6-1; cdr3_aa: ASSDPRLVTGTDTQY
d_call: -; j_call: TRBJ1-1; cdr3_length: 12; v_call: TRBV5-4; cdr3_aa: ASSPRESGTEAF
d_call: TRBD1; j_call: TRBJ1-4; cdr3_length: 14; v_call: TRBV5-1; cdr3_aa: ASSSTYGTGQEKLF
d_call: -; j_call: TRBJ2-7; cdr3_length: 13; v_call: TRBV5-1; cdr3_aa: ASSLASRVTYEQY
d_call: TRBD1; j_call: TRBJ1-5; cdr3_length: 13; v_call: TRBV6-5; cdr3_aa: ASSPTGVRGQPQH
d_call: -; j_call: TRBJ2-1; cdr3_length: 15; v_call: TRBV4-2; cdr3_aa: ASSQESATGSYNEQF
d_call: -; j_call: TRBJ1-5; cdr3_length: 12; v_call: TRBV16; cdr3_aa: ASSQTGTYQPQH
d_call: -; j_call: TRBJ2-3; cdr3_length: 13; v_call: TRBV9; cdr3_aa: ASSVAPSDTDTQY
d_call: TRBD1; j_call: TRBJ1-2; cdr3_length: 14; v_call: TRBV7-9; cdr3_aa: SSSRAGTAFDYGYT
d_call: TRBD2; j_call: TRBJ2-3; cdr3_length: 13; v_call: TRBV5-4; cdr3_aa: ASSLRLAGTDTQY
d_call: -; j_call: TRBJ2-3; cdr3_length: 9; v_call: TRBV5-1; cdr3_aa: ASMLDSTQY
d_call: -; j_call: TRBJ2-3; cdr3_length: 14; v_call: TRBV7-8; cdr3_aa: ASSPRSGTITDTQY
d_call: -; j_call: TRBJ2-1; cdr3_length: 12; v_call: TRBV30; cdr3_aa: AWTGGISYNEQF
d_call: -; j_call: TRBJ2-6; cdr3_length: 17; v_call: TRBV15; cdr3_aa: ATSRDLLQPVPGANVLT
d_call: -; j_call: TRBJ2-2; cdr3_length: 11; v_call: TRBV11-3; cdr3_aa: ASSTRGTGELF
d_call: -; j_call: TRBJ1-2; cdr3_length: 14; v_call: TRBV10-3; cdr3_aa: AISEFRDITNYGYT
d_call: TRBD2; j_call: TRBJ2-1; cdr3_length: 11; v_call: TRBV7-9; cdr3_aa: ASSSGLADEQF